This T cell receptor beta chain was sequenced for a study of blood T cell repertoires in COVID-19. Donors were grouped by their self-reported clinical history. Cohort 3 recovered donors had two negative PCRs, clearance, or symptom resolution. The authors' processing: Reference gene primer amplification gave nucleated cell count estimates. Sequencing used immunoSEQ multiplex PCR; TCRdb keeps in-frame clones, though not all of them. V and J calls and clone size are those listed in that table; D and trimming were worked out from the DNA. Of some 460,000 clones in the sample, approximately 90% are singletons; the top ten hold roughly 0.7%. The sequenced sample consisted of PBMCs or T cells enriched from blood (not recorded which). The TCR originated in a woman between 18 and 29 years old who had recovered from COVID-19.

The CDR3 DNA is TGTGCCAGCAGCCCCGGGGGATCCTACAATGAGCAGTTCTTC. Translating gives CASSPGGSYNEQFF. The chain combines TRBV7-2 with TRBJ2-1; TRBD2 might be the D (6 bases). Per the germline V gene, CDR1 is SGHTA and CDR2 is FQGNSA. V dropped 5 bases and J dropped 1 base, with 9 bases sitting between them. CDR3 length equals 14 residues.